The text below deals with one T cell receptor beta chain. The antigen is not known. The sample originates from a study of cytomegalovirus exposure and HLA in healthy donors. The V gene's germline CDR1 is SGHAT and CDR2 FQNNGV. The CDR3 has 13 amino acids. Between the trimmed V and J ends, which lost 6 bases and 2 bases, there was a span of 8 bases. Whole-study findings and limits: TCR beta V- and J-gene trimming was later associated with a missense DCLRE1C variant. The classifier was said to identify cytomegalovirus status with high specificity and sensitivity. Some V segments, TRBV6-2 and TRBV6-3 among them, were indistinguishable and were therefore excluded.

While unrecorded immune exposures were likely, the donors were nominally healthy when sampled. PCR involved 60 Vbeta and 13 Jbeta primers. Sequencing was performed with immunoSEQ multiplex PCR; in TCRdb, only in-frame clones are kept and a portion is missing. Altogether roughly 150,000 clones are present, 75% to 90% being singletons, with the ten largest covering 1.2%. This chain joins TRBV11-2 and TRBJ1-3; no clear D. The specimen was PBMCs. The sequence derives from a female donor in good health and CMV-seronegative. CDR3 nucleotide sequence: TGTGCCAGCAGACAAGGAGCTGGAAACACCATATATTTT. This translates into CASRQGAGNTIYF.